The 14 T cell receptor beta chains presented below share a single source sample, sequenced in a study of cytomegalovirus exposure and HLA in healthy donors. Amplification used 60 Vbeta primers and 13 Jbeta primers. Assay used: immunoSEQ multiplex PCR; TCRdb lists only in-frame clones, some missing. Of about 190,000 clones listed, 75% to 90% are singletons. What was sequenced was PBMCs. These receptors were obtained from a man in his forties or fifties in good health and CMV-seropositive.

The V gene is TRBV28, the J gene TRBJ1-2; no reliable D call. The CDR3 is made up of 12 amino acids. CDR1 is MDHEN and CDR2 is SYDVKM in the germline V gene. Trimming pared 2 bases from V and 7 bases from J, leaving 8 bases between. CDR3 sequence: CASSLPLGGYTF. The CDR3 DNA is TGTGCCAGCAGTTTACCCCTCGGTGGCTACACCTTC.

This clone has only a few counts. DNA of the CDR3: TGTGCCAGTAGATTGGACAGGGTTATCTACAATGAGCAGTTCTTC. It yields the protein CASRLDRVIYNEQFF. The chain uses TRBV19 and TRBJ2-1, with TRBD1 matching over 8 bases. Germline V CDR1 and CDR2: LNHDA, SQIVND (reference sequence). The CDR3 extends over 15 amino acids. V shed 6 bases and J 3 bases; nucleotides not matched to a gene: 7.

This rearrangement joins TRBV2 to TRBJ2-7; D is unresolved. Germline CDR1 is SNHLY and CDR2 is FYNNEI. The V gene lost 3 bases and the J gene lost 4 bases, with 7 bases spanning the gap. The CDR3 runs 12 residues. The chain's CDR3 is CASSDRYYEQYF. In DNA, the CDR3 is TGTGCCAGCAGTGACAGATATTACGAGCAGTACTTC. The complete variable domain, with remaining parts taken from reference TRBV2 and TRBJ2-7, reads EPEVTQTPSHQVTQMGQEVILRCVPISNHLYFYWYRQILGQKVEFLVSFYNNEISEKSEIFDDQFSVERPDGSNFTLKIRSTKLEDSAMYFCASSDRYYEQYFGPGTRLTVT.

The chain has TRBV7-9 and TRBJ1-6; no clear D. The CDR3 contains 14 residues. Germline V gene data show CDR1 as SEHNR and CDR2 as FQNEAQ (reference sequence). V lost 0 bases and J 10 bases, leaving 10 bases between the germline ends. CDR3 protein: CASSLAGGMSPLHF. CDR3 in DNA: TGTGCCAGCAGCTTAGCCGGAGGGATGTCACCCCTCCACTTT.

This sequence joins TRBV19 and TRBJ1-2, with D hard to call. The V and J ends lost 7 bases and 4 bases respectively, with 19 bases between them. The CDR3 runs 15 residues. CDR1 is LNHDA and CDR2 is SQIVND in the germline V gene (reference sequence). The CDR3 DNA sequence: TGTGCCAGTACCCCCTCCACGGTACGTGTCTATGGCTACACCTTC. This translates into CASTPSTVRVYGYTF.

The V call is TRBV5-6, the J call TRBJ2-3, with D possibly matching TRBD2 (7 bases). Looked up from germline, CDR1 is SGHDT and CDR2 is YYEEEE. This CDR3 has 15 amino acids. Trimming stripped 2 bases from V and 5 bases from J, with 15 bases between. The CDR3 coding sequence is TGTGCCAGCAGCTTCATAGGGGGGAGGGTAGATACGCAGTATTTT. This translates into CASSFIGGRVDTQYF.

For the CDR3, the DNA is TGTGCCAGCAGCGTATTGGGGGGGAATGAGCAGTTCTTC. It encodes CASSVLGGNEQFF. The chain couples TRBV9 to TRBJ2-1; 7 bases match TRBD2. The CDR3 sequence is 13 residues long. The V gene end was trimmed by 1 base and the J gene end by 7 bases; junction bases not matched to a gene: 2. Germline CDR1 and CDR2: SGDLS and YYNGEE.

The chain links TRBV28 to TRBJ1-5; 10 nucleotides agree with TRBD1. The V and J ends lost 5 bases and 9 bases, in that order; junction bases with no gene match: 10. The CDR3 length is 15 residues. The germline V gene has CDR1 MDHEN and CDR2 SYDVKM. CDR3 nucleotide sequence: TGTGCCAGCAGTAACCGGGACAGGGGCCCATGGCCCCAGCATTTT. This codes for CASSNRDRGPWPQHF.

The V call is TRBV6-4, the J call TRBJ1-6; D is uncertain. CDR1 is MRHNA and CDR2 is SNTAGT in the germline V gene. The V gene lost 7 bases and the J gene lost 0 bases, with 10 bases spanning the gap. The CDR3 contains 15 residues. This CDR3 reads CASKSGNSYNSPLHF. CDR3 nucleotides: TGTGCCAGCAAATCCGGGAACTCCTATAATTCACCCCTCCACTTT.

This chain connects TRBV2 to TRBJ1-2; 8 nucleotides match TRBD1. The junction had 2 bases not matched to a gene; V was cut back by 6 bases and J by 8 bases. The CDR3 runs to 11 residues. CDR1 and CDR2 (germline): SNHLY, FYNNEI. CDR3 sequence (DNA): TGTGCCAGCAGGGACAGGGACGGCTACACCTTC. Translated, it gives CASRDRDGYTF.

The chain couples TRBV9 to TRBJ2-5, with a possible D match to TRBD1 (5 bases). The CDR3 is made up of 16 amino acids. Trimming left V 0 bases short and J 5 bases short, with 17 bases between. Germline V gene sequence: CDR1 SGDLS, CDR2 YYNGEE. CDR3 protein: CASSVESALGAETQYF. As DNA, the CDR3 is TGTGCCAGCAGCGTAGAATCCGCTTTAGGGGCGGAGACCCAGTACTTC.

The CDR3 region has the DNA TGCGCCAGCAGTTTGAAACGGGGCACTGAAGCTTTCTTT. The encoded protein is CASSLKRGTEAFF. The V call is TRBV10-1, the J call TRBJ1-1; D is undetermined. The CDR3 spans 13 residues. The germline gives CDR1 WNHNN, CDR2 SYGVQD (reference sequence). V was pared by 5 bases and J by 4 bases, with 11 bases between.

Details on this clone: Compared with germline, one end of the junction differs, possibly owing to a read error. The CDR3 DNA follows: TGTGCCACCAGCAGAGAACTCCGACAGGACCGCTACCCCTTC. This gives the protein CATSRELRQDRYPF. The chain employs TRBV15 and TRBJ1-2; D possibly corresponds to TRBD1 (6 bases). The germline V gene has CDR1 LNHNV and CDR2 YYDKDF (reference sequence). CDR3 length: 14 residues.

This clone was picked up one time. The junction differs from germline at one of its ends, possibly a read error. The genes are TRBV27 and TRBJ2-1, with TRBD2 as a possible D gene (5 bases). The CDR3 length is 15 residues. Per germline, CDR1 MNHEY and CDR2 SMNVEV (reference sequence). The CDR3 DNA sequence: TGTGCCAGCAGTTTGATGGAGCGGTCGACAAATGGGCAGTTCTTC. Its protein is CASSLMERSTNGQFF.